This record looks at one T cell receptor beta chain sequence and its context. Its matching antigen is unknown. These data belong to a study of identifying expanded T cells in peripheral blood. Whole-study results and caveats: Approximately two-week clone count variance significantly increased as total template count grew. Around 1.2 clones differed between technical replicates, versus approximately 17 and 20 over time.

No infections or other immune events were documented during collection. Assay used: immunoSEQ multiplex PCR; TCRdb lists only in-frame clones, some missing. The table records fewer than 85,000 clones, approximately 84% of them present only once. The CDR3 covers 13 residues. Germline CDR1 reads MNHEY; CDR2 reads SMNVEV (reference sequence). Deletions cut 6 bases from V and 11 bases from J, with 18 bases between. The V and J genes are TRBV27 and TRBJ2-3; D call uncertain. This receptor was obtained from a person aged 18 to 75 in good health. Sequencing used blood. The CDR3 coding sequence is TGTGCCAGCAGCCCCCCGATGCCAGGAATGCAGTATTTT. This gives the protein CASSPPMPGMQYF.